One sample yielded the 25 T cell receptor beta chains listed below, sequenced in a study of T cell repertoires in cytomegalovirus infection. TCRdb recomputed calls from the reads with MiXCR, one row per CDR3 protein. The repertoire has approximately 910,000 distinct CDR3 sequences, less than 35% of them found once; the top ten carry over 13%. Their antigens remain unidentified. The sample in question was cultured CD8+ T cells from PBMCs, obtained from culture after CMV antigen stimulation. The receptors stem from a human donor in good health (CMV status not recorded). Some clones in this sample may be carry-over from other donors' samples.

The J gene is TRBJ1-1, the V gene TRBV27, with no clear D. The CDR3 runs to 13 residues. V lost 9 bases and J 1 base, leaving 12 bases between the germline ends. Germline loops: CDR1 MNHEY, CDR2 SMNVEV (reference sequence). The CDR3 protein is CASYVSWNTEAFF. The CDR3 DNA is TGTGCCAGTTACGTTTCTTGGAACACTGAAGCTTTCTTT.

The J gene is TRBJ1-2, the V gene TRBV14; 7 bases are a match to TRBD1. The trim removed 3 bases at V and 4 bases at J, leaving 14 bases unmatched. Germline assignment: CDR1 SGHDN and CDR2 FVKESK. The CDR3 extends over 17 amino acids. As DNA, the CDR3 is TGTGCCAGCAGCCATAAGACGACAGGGATTTTTCGCTATGGCTACACCTTC. This sequence encodes CASSHKTTGIFRYGYTF.

In this sample, this clonotype turned up a few times. V and J are TRBV12-3 or TRBV12-4 and TRBJ1-1; D is perhaps TRBD1 (6 bases). Trimming cost V 6 bases and J 5 bases, with 19 bases left between them. CDR3 size: 15 residues. CDR3 DNA sequence: TGTGCCAGCAGCCGCCTACAGGGAGATGGGACTGAAGCTTTCTTT. Residues: CASSRLQGDGTEAFF.

The rearrangement links TRBV5-4 to TRBJ1-2; 8 bases agree with TRBD1. Losses at the gene ends were 4 bases for V and 3 bases for J; bases not matched to a gene: 8. The CDR3 length is 15 residues. From germline, CDR1 is SGHNT and CDR2 YYREEE (reference sequence). The CDR3 sequence: CASSPATGVDYGYTF. In DNA, the CDR3 is TGTGCCAGCAGCCCGGCGACAGGGGTTGACTATGGCTACACCTTC.

A remark on this clonotype: This may come from a read error, since a much larger clone is one base off. The chain couples TRBV7-8 to TRBJ2-6; D might be TRBD1 (6 bases). The CDR3 is made up of 18 amino acids. From germline, CDR1 is SGHVS and CDR2 FQNEAQ. DNA for the CDR3: TGTGCCAGCAGTTACACCGGGACAAGGGTCTCTGGGGCCAGCGTCCTGACTTTC. Residues: CASSYTGTRVSGASVLTF.

The chain uses TRBV6-8 and TRBJ2-7, with TRBD1 matching over 9 bases. V lost 7 bases and J lost 5; bases outside the gene matches: 9. CDR3 length: 14 amino acids. Per the germline V gene, CDR1 is MNHGY and CDR2 is SAAAGT. CDR3 coding DNA: TGTGCCAGCACCCGACCGGGACAGGGAAACGAGCAGTACTTC. It codes for CASTRPGQGNEQYF.

The chain combines TRBV12-3 or TRBV12-4 with TRBJ2-3; 9 nucleotides agree with TRBD1. The V segment lost 7 bases and the J segment 4 bases; nucleotides outside the gene matches: 9. The CDR3 loop spans 15 amino acids. The CDR3 DNA sequence: TGTGCCAGCATTCCCGGGACAGGGATCCCAGATACGCAGTATTTT. It codes for CASIPGTGIPDTQYF.

This clonotype came up a few times. The gene calls are TRBV7-9 and TRBJ1-2; TRBD1 might be the D (6 bases). The CDR3 is 14 residues long. The germline gives CDR1 SEHNR, CDR2 FQNEAQ (reference sequence). Trimming shortened V by 9 bases and J by 6 bases, and 20 bases separated the two germline ends. The CDR3 sequence: CASITGTTENGYTF. In DNA form, the CDR3 reads TGTGCCAGTATAACCGGGACAACGGAGAATGGCTACACCTTC. Full variable domain (missing parts from reference TRBV7-9 and TRBJ1-2): DTGVSQNPRHKITKRGQNVTFRCDPISEHNRLYWYRQTLGQGPEFLTYFQNEAQLEKSRLLSDRFSAERPKGSFSTLEIQRTEQGDSAMYLCASITGTTENGYTFGSGTRLTVV.

This clonotype appeared a few times. The chain combines TRBV6-2 or TRBV6-3 with TRBJ2-1, with D tentatively TRBD1 (6 bases). V lost 6 bases and J lost 3, with 18 bases in between. The CDR3 sequence is 16 residues long. CDR1 is MNHEY and CDR2 is SVGEGT in the germline V gene. The CDR3 DNA reads as TGTGCCAGCAGCCACCTTGGGGGCCCTCTCTACAATGAGCAGTTCTTC. Translated, it gives CASSHLGGPLYNEQFF.

This clonotype was picked up many times. V gene TRBV6-1 combines with J gene TRBJ2-1; 9 bases are a match to TRBD1. The CDR3 has 14 residues. The V gene end was trimmed by 6 bases and the J gene end by 15 bases; junction bases not matched to a gene: 15. Germline V lookup: CDR1 MNHNS, CDR2 SASEGT. The CDR3 DNA is TGTGCCAGCAGCCGGACAGGGGACACTCCTGCCCTGTTCTTC. Translation gives CASSRTGDTPALFF.

This clonotype was detected only a few times. This sequence joins TRBV4-1 and TRBJ2-3, with 11 bases fitting TRBD2. The CDR3 has 16 residues. The germline V gene encodes CDR1 MGHRA and CDR2 YSYEKL. J lost 3 bases, V lost 1 base, and 3 bases had no gene match. The CDR3 DNA follows: TGCGCCAGCAGCCAAGGCCCTAGCGGGGGGACAGATACGCAGTATTTT. Translation gives CASSQGPSGGTDTQYF.

Only a few counts were recorded for this clonotype. The chain couples TRBV7-9 to TRBJ1-1, with D possibly TRBD1 on 5 matching bases. Germline V gene sequence: CDR1 SEHNR, CDR2 FQNEAQ (reference sequence). V was trimmed by 0 bases and J by 5 bases, leaving 16 bases between them. CDR3 length: 16 residues. This chain's CDR3 is CASSLAGTGGKTEAFF. CDR3 DNA sequence: TGTGCCAGCAGCTTAGCAGGGACGGGTGGGAAGACTGAAGCTTTCTTT. Based on the CDR3 plus reference TRBV7-9 and TRBJ1-1, the full variable domain is DTGVSQNPRHKITKRGQNVTFRCDPISEHNRLYWYRQTLGQGPEFLTYFQNEAQLEKSRLLSDRFSAERPKGSFSTLEIQRTEQGDSAMYLCASSLAGTGGKTEAFFGQGTRLTVV.

V usage is TRBV14 and J usage is TRBJ2-6; D gene ambiguous. Trimming shortened V by 0 bases and J by 0 bases, and 15 bases separated the two germline ends. Germline assignment: CDR1 SGHDN and CDR2 FVKESK. The CDR3 totals 19 residues. The CDR3 DNA is TGTGCCAGCAGCCAAGATATTTTTAAATCCTTCTCTGGGGCCAACGTCCTGACTTTC. Translating gives CASSQDIFKSFSGANVLTF.

This clonotype has just a few counts. This rearrangement joins TRBV7-6 to TRBJ2-7, with 7 bases fitting TRBD1. The V gene's germline CDR1 is SGHVS and CDR2 FNYEAQ. CDR3 size: 15 residues. J gave up 3 bases and V 4 bases, and 9 bases lay outside the gene matches. The CDR3 loop is CASSSGQKLIYEQYF. CDR3 in DNA: TGTGCCAGCAGCTCGGGACAGAAACTTATCTACGAGCAGTACTTC.

The rearrangement joins TRBV7-9 to TRBJ2-7; no reliable D call. The CDR3 is made up of 15 amino acids. Germline assignment: CDR1 SEHNR and CDR2 FQNEAQ (reference sequence). Deletions cut 5 bases from V and 6 bases from J, with 20 bases between. In nucleotides, the CDR3 is TGTGCCAGCAGCGAGGAACAGAGCACATTACGCGAGCAGTACTTC. Its protein product is CASSEEQSTLREQYF.

This clonotype has just a few counts. V is TRBV28 and J is TRBJ1-5, with 10 bases aligning to TRBD1. Germline loops: CDR1 MDHEN, CDR2 SYDVKM. This CDR3 has 17 amino acids. The trim removed 4 bases at V and 4 bases at J, leaving 10 bases unmatched. The CDR3 DNA sequence: TGTGCCAGCAGTTACTCCCGGGACAGGGGTTGGAATCAGCCCCAGCATTTT. It translates to CASSYSRDRGWNQPQHF.

A word on this clonotype: Since a much larger clone is just one base distant, this may be a read error. CDR3: CASSFTWFYGYTF. The CDR3 DNA follows: TGTGCCAGCAGTTTTACATGGTTCTATGGCTACACCTTC. The chain is built from TRBV28 and TRBJ1-2; no reliable D call. CDR3 size: 13 residues. V shed 3 bases and J shed 4 bases, with 9 bases lying between them. Germline CDR1 and CDR2: MDHEN and SYDVKM.

This clonotype was counted many times. In nucleotides, the CDR3 is TGTGCCAGCTTAGCGGGACCTAGCTCCTACAATGAGCAGTTCTTC. This sequence encodes CASLAGPSSYNEQFF. V and J are TRBV6-1 and TRBJ2-1; TRBD2 matches at 8 bases. There are 15 residues in the CDR3. Germline CDR1 reads MNHNS; CDR2 reads SASEGT. Germline trimming cut 8 bases from V and 0 bases from J; bases unmatched to any gene: 6.

The chain uses TRBV4-2 and TRBJ1-1, with a weak D call TRBD1 (5 bases). Looked up from germline, CDR1 is LGHNA and CDR2 is YNFKEQ. V was clipped by 1 base and J by 3 bases, with 12 bases between them. The CDR3 is made up of 15 amino acids. CDR3 sequence (DNA): TGTGCCAGCAGCCAAGGGGGGGGGTTGCACACTGAAGCTTTCTTT. The encoded protein is CASSQGGGLHTEAFF.

This clonotype appeared a few times. V and J are TRBV5-6 and TRBJ1-1; perhaps TRBD1 as D (5 bases). This CDR3 is built from 14 residues. CDR1 and CDR2 (germline): SGHDT, YYEEEE. V was trimmed by 0 bases and J by 6 bases, leaving 12 bases between them. CDR3 residues: CASSLGGGYPEAFF. The CDR3 nucleotides are TGTGCCAGCAGCTTGGGGGGGGGTTACCCTGAAGCTTTCTTT.

V gene TRBV6-6 combines with J gene TRBJ1-5; no clear D gene. Looked up from germline, CDR1 is MNHNY and CDR2 is SVGAGI (reference sequence). V dropped 2 bases and J dropped 6 bases, with 11 bases sitting between them. This CDR3 has 14 amino acids. The CDR3 loop reads CASSYVGSGQPQHF. The CDR3 bases are TGTGCCAGCAGTTACGTAGGGTCGGGTCAGCCCCAGCATTTT.

V and J are TRBV5-5 and TRBJ2-7, with D uncertain. Trimming left V 0 bases short and J 1 base short, with 8 bases between. The CDR3 runs to 14 residues. The V gene's germline CDR1 is SGHKS and CDR2 YYEKEE (reference sequence). CDR3 residues: CASSLEVGSYEQYV. DNA for the CDR3: TGTGCCAGCAGCTTGGAAGTGGGTTCCTACGAGCAGTACGTC.

This clonotype was observed a handful of times. The J gene is TRBJ2-3, the V gene TRBV10-3; 10 bases fit TRBD2. Unmatched junction bases numbered 4, after V lost 2 bases and J lost 2 bases. The CDR3 has 16 residues. Germline-derived CDR1 and CDR2 are ENHRY and SYGVKD. The CDR3 is CAISEELAGYTDTQYF. In nucleotides, the CDR3 is TGTGCCATCAGTGAGGAACTAGCGGGGTACACAGATACGCAGTATTTT.

This clonotype was seen many times. The chain combines TRBV6-1 with TRBJ2-2, with D unclear. CDR3 length: 17 amino acids. Trimming cost V 5 bases and J 3 bases, with 19 bases left between them. Germline values: CDR1 MNHNS, CDR2 SASEGT. The CDR3 spells CASSLDNPTLDTGELFF. CDR3 DNA sequence: TGTGCCAGCAGTTTAGACAACCCAACCCTGGACACCGGGGAGCTGTTTTTT.

This clonotype turned up a few times. V is TRBV4-2 and J is TRBJ2-3; 8 positions agree with TRBD2. CDR1 and CDR2 (germline): LGHNA, YNFKEQ. This CDR3 contains 16 residues. V lost 0 bases to trimming and J lost 3 bases; unmatched junction nucleotides: 5. The CDR3: CASSQEGTRTTDTQYF. The CDR3 DNA reads as TGTGCCAGCAGCCAAGAGGGGACTAGGACGACAGATACGCAGTATTTT.